This TCR beta chain is drawn from a study of CXCR4 blockade with PD-1 therapy in pancreatic cancer (dated by TCRdb to about 2019). Turning to the overall study: The study analyzed resected pancreatic ductal adenocarcinoma using multiplex immunohistochemistry and TCRbeta immunosequencing, along with ex vivo slice culture to test PD-1 and CXCR4 blockade. What the study reported, not specific to this receptor: Amino acid clone frequency correlated strongly with the number of distinct nucleotide rearrangements encoding it, suggesting convergent selection by common tumor antigens. Because only TCRbeta chains were sequenced, true antigen-specificity overlap among convergent dominant clones remained unconfirmed while awaiting paired alpha-beta single-cell sequencing. Tumors had clonal expansion, with a mean productive clonality of approximately 0.13 compared with roughly 0.05 in healthy blood, yet clonality showed no correlation with survival.

As for this clone: No cognate antigen has been identified for it. No much larger clone is present one base from it, and per-base qualities are unavailable.

Extracted DNA was used for immunosequencing of TCRbeta CDR3 regions with the immunoSEQ Assay at Adaptive Biotechnologies. The authors' pipeline ran thus. To measure the absolute abundance of each unique TCRbeta CDR3, the sequences were collapsed and filtered. Clonality, calculated using only productive in-frame rearrangements, was defined as 1 minus Pielou's evenness. Regional overlap tracked the top 100 nucleotide rearrangements across paired samples, with Morisita index comparing paired versus unrelated samples. The immunoSEQ Rearrangement Details tool was used to assess whether nucleotide rearrangements converged onto identical amino acid sequences. The clones in this table, taken by TCRdb from immuneACCESS, are in-frame only. Not every clone is retained; where verified, under half of the shortfall comes from an unresolved V gene, and the cause of the rest is unknown. V, J and clone size derive from that table, while D and trimming were established from the DNA sequence. In all, the sample holds about 460 clones, and around 70% of those were seen once. Together, the top ten hold about 16% of the sample.

The CDR3 measures 17 amino acids from cysteine to phenylalanine. Only the CDR3 part of the read is kept: 51 bases, read in frame from the first base. A distance of 17 bases separates the germline ends of V and J, which lose 5 bases and 0 bases respectively. The sample here was tumor tissue, taken before culture. Here the chain combines TRBV6-7 and TRBJ2-4; TRBD1 is a weak D gene call, 6 bases matching. TRBV6-7 is an open reading frame whose function is uncertain. The clonotype was recovered from a human donor with pancreatic ductal adenocarcinoma. DNA sequence: TGTGCCAGCAGTGAAGCGTGGGGGCGCGAAGCCAAAAACATTCAGTACTTC. Its protein product is CASSEAWGREAKNIQYF.